The subject of this entry is one T cell receptor (beta chain). Generated by immunoSEQ multiplex PCR, the TCRdb table keeps only in-frame clones and is missing some. The sample consists of fewer than 75,000 clones, roughly 85% of them appearing once. The data stem from a study of OX40 agonist ivuxolimab in advanced cancers. The germline gives CDR1 MNHEY, CDR2 SVGAGI. V was cut by 7 bases and J by 0 bases, with 12 bases left in between. The CDR3 loop spans 14 amino acids. The starting material was CD4+ or CD8+ T cells sorted from blood, obtained in a trial of the OX40 agonist ivuxolimab. The clonotype comes from an adult with an advanced solid tumor such as melanoma, head and neck, liver or kidney cancer. The V call is TRBV6-5, the J call TRBJ2-5; a weak D match, TRBD1 (5 bases). The CDR3 DNA reads TGTGCCAGCACACACGACAGAAACCAAGAGACCCAGTACTTC. It translates to CASTHDRNQETQYF.